This T cell receptor beta chain was retrieved from a study of blood T cell repertoires in COVID-19. Overall study context: Whether acute or convalescent, the COVID-19 samples came from the United States, Italy and Spain. Sample material is recorded as cDNA or gDNA derived from T cells, B-cell-depleted T cells, or PBMCs.

Germline V CDR1 and CDR2: SGHNT, YENEEA. The CDR3 covers 15 residues. Deletions cut 5 bases from V and 5 bases from J, with 15 bases between. Original processing notes: How many nucleated cells were present was estimated from reference gene primer amplification. Using immunoSEQ multiplex PCR, the repertoire was profiled, and TCRdb retains in-frame clones only, with some absent. Clone size and V and J calls were adopted from that table, with D and trimming inferred from the DNA. Here the sample spans more than 150,000 clones, around 80% being singletons. Source material: peripheral blood. The TCR sequence derives from a woman over 75 with active or convalescent COVID-19. The chain recombines TRBV11-3 with TRBJ2-2, with D perhaps TRBD2 (5 bases). The CDR3 region has the DNA TGTGCCAGCAGCGCTCAGGCGGGTCAGACCGGGGAGCTGTTTTTT. Its protein is CASSAQAGQTGELFF.